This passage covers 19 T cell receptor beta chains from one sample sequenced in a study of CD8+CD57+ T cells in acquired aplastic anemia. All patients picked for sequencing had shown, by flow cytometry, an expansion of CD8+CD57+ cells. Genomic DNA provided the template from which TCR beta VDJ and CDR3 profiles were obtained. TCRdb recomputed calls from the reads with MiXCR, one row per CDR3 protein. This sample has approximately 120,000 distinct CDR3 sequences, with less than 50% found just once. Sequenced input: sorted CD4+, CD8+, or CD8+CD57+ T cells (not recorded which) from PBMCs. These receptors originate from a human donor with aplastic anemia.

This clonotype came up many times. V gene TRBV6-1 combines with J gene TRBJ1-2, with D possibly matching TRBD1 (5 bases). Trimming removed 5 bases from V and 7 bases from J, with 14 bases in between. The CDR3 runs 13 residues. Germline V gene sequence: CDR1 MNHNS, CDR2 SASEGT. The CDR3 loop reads CASSTGVGRGYTF. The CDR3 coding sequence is TGTGCCAGCAGTACGGGGGTGGGCCGTGGCTACACCTTC.

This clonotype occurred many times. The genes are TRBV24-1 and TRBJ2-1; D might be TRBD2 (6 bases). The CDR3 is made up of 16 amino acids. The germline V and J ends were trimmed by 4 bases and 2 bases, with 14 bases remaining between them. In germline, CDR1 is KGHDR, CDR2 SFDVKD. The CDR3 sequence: CATSERDAKAYNEQFF. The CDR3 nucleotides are TGTGCCACCAGTGAGCGGGACGCGAAAGCCTACAATGAGCAGTTCTTC.

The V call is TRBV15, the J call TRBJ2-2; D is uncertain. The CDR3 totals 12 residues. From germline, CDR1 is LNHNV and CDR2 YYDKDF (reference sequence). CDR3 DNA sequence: TGTACCAGGATGGCAGCCACCGGGGAGCTGTTTTTT. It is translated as CTRMAATGELFF.

CDR3: CSAETSGSETQYF. The CDR3 coding sequence is TGCAGCGCCGAGACTAGCGGGAGTGAGACCCAGTACTTC. This chain uses TRBV29-1 with TRBJ2-5; 12 nucleotides line up with TRBD2. Germline loops: CDR1 SQVTM, CDR2 ANQGSEA. This CDR3 is 13 amino acids long. J gave up 5 bases and V 7 bases, and 5 bases lay outside the gene matches.

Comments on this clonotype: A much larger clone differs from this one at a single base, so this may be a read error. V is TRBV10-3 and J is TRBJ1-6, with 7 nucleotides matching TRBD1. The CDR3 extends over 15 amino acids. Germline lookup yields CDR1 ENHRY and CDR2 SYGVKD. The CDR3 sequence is CASHRGFTYNSPPHF. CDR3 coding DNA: TGTGCCAGTCACAGGGGATTTACTTATAATTCACCCCCCCACTTT.

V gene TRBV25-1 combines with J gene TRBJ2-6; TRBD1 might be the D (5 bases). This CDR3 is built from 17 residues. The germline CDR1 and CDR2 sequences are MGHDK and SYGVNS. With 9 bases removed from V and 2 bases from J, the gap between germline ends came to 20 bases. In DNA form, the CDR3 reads TGTGCCAGTAGTATTCGCCCAGGGAACACTGGGGCCAACGTCCTGACTTTC. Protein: CASSIRPGNTGANVLTF.

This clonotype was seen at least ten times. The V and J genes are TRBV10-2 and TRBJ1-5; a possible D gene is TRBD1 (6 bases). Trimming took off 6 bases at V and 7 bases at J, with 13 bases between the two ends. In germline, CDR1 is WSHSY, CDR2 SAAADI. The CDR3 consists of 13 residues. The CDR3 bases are TGCGCCAGCAGGGACAGTCAAGGACAGCCCCAGCATTTT. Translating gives CASRDSQGQPQHF.

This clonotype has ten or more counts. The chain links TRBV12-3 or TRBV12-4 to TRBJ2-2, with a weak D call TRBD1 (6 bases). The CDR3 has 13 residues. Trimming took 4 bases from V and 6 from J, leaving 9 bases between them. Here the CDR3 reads CASSSQGPGELFF. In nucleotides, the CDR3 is TGTGCCAGCAGTTCACAGGGCCCCGGGGAGCTGTTTTTT.

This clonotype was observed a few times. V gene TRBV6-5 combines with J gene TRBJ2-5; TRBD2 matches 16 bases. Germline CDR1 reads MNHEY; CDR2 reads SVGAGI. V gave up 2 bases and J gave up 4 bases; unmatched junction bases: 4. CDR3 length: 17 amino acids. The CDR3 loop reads CASSYRGLAGGRETQYF. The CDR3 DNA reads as TGTGCCAGCAGTTACCGGGGACTAGCGGGGGGGCGAGAGACCCAGTACTTC.

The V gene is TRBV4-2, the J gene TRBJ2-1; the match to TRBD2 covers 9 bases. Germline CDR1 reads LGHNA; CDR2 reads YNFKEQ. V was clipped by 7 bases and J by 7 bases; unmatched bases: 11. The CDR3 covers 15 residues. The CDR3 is CASTISGTSRNEQFF. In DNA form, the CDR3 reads TGTGCCAGCACCATTTCCGGGACTAGCAGGAATGAGCAGTTCTTC.

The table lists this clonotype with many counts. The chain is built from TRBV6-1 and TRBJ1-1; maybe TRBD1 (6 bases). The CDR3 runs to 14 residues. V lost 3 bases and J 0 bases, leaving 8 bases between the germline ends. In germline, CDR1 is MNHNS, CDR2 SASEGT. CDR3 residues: CASSDNRVNTEAFF. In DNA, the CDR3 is TGTGCCAGCAGTGACAACAGGGTGAACACTGAAGCTTTCTTT.

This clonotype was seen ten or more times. The CDR3 protein is CASSLDSGGTQYF. The CDR3 nucleotides are TGTGCCAGCAGCCTGGACTCCGGGGGTACGCAGTATTTT. The V and J genes are TRBV7-2 and TRBJ2-3, with D possibly TRBD2 on 6 matching bases. With 5 bases removed from V and 8 bases from J, the gap between germline ends came to 14 bases. The CDR3 spans 13 residues. Germline V CDR1 and CDR2: SGHTA, FQGNSA.

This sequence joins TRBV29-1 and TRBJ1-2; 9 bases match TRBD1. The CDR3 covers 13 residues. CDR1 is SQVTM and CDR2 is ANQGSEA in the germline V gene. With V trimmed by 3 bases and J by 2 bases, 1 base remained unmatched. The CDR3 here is CSVDDRGNYGYTF. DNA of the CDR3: TGCAGCGTTGATGACAGGGGGAACTATGGCTACACCTTC. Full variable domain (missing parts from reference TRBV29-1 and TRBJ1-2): SAVISQKPSRDICQRGTSLTIQCQVDSQVTMMFWYRQQPGQSLTLIATANQGSEATYESGFVIDKFPISRPNLTFSTLTVSNMSPEDSSIYLCSVDDRGNYGYTFGSGTRLTVV.

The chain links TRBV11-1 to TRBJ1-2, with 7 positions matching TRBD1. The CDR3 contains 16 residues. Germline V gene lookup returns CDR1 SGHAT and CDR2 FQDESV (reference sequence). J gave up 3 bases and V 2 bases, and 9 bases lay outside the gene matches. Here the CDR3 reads CASSLWVGQGDYGYTF. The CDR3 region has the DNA TGTGCCAGCAGCTTATGGGTGGGGCAGGGGGACTATGGCTACACCTTC.

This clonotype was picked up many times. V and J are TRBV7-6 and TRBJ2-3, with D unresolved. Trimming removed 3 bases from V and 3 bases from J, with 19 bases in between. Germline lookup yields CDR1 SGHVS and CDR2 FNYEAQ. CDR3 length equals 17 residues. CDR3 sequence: CASSFRPGYGLTDTQYF. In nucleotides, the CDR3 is TGTGCCAGCAGCTTCCGTCCGGGTTATGGCCTTACAGATACGCAGTATTTT.

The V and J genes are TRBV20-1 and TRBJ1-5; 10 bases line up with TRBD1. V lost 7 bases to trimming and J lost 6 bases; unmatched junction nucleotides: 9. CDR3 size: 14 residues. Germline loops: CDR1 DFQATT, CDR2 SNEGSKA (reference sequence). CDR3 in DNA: TGCAGTGTCAGGGGGACAGGGGATGGTCAGCCCCAGCATTTT. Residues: CSVRGTGDGQPQHF.

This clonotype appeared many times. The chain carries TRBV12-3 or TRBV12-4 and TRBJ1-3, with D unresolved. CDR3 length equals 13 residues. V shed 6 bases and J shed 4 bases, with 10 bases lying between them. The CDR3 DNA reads TGTGCCAGCAGCCCGGCGGGGGGAAACACCATATATTTT. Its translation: CASSPAGGNTIYF.

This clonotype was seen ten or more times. The CDR3 coding sequence is TGTGCCAGTAGCCACCCTGTTGGGGGGAACACTGAAGCTTTCTTT. Protein: CASSHPVGGNTEAFF. The V call is TRBV19, the J call TRBJ1-1; TRBD1 is a possible D gene (5 bases). CDR1 and CDR2 from the germline V gene are LNHDA and SQIVND (reference sequence). This CDR3 contains 15 residues. Trimming shortened V by 6 bases and J by 1 base, and 15 bases separated the two germline ends.

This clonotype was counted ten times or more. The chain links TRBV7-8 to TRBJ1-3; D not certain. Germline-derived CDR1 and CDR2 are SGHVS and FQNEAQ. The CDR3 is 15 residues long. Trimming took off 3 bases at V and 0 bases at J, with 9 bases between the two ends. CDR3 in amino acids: CASSLETSSGNTIYF. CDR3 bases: TGTGCCAGCAGCTTGGAAACTAGCTCTGGAAACACCATATATTTT.